This T cell receptor beta chain was identified in a study of blood T cell repertoires in COVID-19. Study overall: Samples representing acute and convalescent COVID-19 were sourced from the United States, Italy and Spain. PBMCs, B-cell-depleted T cells, or T cells were the source of the cDNA or gDNA that made up the material.

Original processing notes: Counts of nucleated cells, estimated from reference gene primer amplification, were obtained. Some clones are missing from TCRdb's copy, which holds only in-frame ones; the method was immunoSEQ multiplex PCR. That table is the source of V, J and clone size, and D and trimming were worked out from the DNA. The sample shows roughly 68,000 clones, 89% of them seen only once. V was pared by 4 bases and J by 4 bases, with 10 bases of the junction left unmatched. Germline-derived CDR1 and CDR2 are MNHEY and SMNVEV (reference sequence). The CDR3 is made up of 16 amino acids. The clonotype was recovered from a woman between 45 and 60 years old with active COVID-19. The V call is TRBV27, the J call TRBJ2-1; 7 bases are a match to TRBD2. Sequencing input: peripheral blood. Here the CDR3 reads CASSSDTSVAYNEQFF. In DNA form, the CDR3 reads TGTGCCAGCAGTTCTGATACTAGCGTGGCATACAATGAGCAGTTCTTC.